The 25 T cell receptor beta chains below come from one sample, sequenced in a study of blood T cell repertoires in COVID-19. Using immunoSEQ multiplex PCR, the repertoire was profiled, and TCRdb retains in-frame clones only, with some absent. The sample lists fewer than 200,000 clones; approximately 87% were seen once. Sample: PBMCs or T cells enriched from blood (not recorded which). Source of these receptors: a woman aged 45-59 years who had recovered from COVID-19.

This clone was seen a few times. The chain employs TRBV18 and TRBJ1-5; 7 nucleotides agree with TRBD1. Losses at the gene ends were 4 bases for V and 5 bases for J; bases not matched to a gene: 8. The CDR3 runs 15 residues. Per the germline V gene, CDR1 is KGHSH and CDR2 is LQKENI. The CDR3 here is CASSRITGEDQPQHF. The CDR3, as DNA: TGTGCCAGCTCACGTATCACAGGGGAGGATCAGCCCCAGCATTTT.

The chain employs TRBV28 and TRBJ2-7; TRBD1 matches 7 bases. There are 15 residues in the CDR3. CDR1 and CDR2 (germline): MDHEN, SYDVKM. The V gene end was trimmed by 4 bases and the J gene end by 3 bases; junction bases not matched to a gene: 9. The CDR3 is CASSSVGQVGYEQYV. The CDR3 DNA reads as TGTGCCAGCAGTTCCGTCGGACAGGTGGGCTACGAGCAGTACGTC.

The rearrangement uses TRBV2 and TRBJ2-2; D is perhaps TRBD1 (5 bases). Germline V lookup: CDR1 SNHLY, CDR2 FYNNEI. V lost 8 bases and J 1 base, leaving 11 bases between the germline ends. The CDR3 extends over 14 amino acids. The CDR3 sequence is CASCWTQNTGELFF. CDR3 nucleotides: TGTGCCAGCTGTTGGACACAGAACACCGGGGAGCTGTTTTTT.

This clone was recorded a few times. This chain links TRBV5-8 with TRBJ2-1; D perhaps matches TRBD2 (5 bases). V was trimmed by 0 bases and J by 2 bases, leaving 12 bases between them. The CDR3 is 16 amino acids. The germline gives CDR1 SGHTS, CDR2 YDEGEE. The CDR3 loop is CASSLALHGTYNEQFF. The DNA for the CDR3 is TGTGCCAGCAGCTTGGCCCTCCACGGGACCTACAATGAGCAGTTCTTC.

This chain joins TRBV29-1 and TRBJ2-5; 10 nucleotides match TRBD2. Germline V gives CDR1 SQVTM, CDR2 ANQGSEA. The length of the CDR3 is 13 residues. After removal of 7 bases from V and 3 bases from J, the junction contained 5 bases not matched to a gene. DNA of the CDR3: TGCAGCGACAATAGCGGGAGGAAAGAGACCCAGTACTTC. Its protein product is CSDNSGRKETQYF.

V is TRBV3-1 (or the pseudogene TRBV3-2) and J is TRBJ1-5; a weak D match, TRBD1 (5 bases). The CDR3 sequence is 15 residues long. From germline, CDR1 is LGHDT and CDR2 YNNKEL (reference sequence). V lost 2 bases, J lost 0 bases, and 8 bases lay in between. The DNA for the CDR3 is TGTGCCAGCAGCCAACGGGGGTATAGCAATCAGCCCCAGCATTTT. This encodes CASSQRGYSNQPQHF.

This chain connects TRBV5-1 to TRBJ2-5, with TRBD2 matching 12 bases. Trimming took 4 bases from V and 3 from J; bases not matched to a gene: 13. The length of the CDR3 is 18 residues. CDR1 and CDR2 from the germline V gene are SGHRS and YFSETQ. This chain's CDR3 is CASSPALAGGLQKETQYF. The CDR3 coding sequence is TGCGCCAGCAGCCCGGCACTAGCGGGGGGATTACAAAAAGAGACCCAGTACTTC.

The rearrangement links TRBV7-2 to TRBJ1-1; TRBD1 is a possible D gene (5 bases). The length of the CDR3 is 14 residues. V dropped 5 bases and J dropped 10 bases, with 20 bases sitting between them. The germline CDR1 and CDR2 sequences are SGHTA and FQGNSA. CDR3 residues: CASSQHISGSIAFF. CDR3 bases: TGTGCCAGCAGCCAACATATTTCAGGGTCAATAGCTTTCTTT.

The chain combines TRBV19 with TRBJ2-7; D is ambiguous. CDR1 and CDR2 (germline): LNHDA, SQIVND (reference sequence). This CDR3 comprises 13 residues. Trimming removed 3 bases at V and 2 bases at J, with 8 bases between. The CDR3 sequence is CASSIGPAYEQYV. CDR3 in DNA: TGTGCCAGTAGTATTGGGCCAGCCTACGAGCAGTACGTC.

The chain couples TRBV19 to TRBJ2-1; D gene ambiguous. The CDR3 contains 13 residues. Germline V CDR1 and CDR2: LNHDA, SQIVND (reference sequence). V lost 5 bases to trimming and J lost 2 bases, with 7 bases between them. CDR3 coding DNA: TGTGCCAGTAGTTACCGGGCCTACAATGAGCAGTTCTTC. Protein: CASSYRAYNEQFF.

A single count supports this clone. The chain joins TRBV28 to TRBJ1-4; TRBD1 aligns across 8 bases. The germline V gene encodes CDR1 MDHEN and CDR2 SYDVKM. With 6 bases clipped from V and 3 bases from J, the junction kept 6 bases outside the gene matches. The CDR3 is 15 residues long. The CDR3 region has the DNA TGTGCCAGCAGGAGCATGGGACAGGCTAATGAAAAACTGTTTTTT. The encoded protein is CASRSMGQANEKLFF.

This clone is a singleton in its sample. The CDR3 reads CASRPQGATEAFF. CDR3 DNA sequence: TGTGCCAGCAGACCGCAGGGGGCCACTGAAGCTTTCTTT. This rearrangement joins TRBV7-9 to TRBJ1-1; the match to TRBD1 covers 8 bases. Trimming at V came to 6 bases and at J to 4 bases, leaving 4 bases not matched to a gene. CDR3 length equals 13 residues. In germline, CDR1 is SEHNR, CDR2 FQNEAQ (reference sequence).

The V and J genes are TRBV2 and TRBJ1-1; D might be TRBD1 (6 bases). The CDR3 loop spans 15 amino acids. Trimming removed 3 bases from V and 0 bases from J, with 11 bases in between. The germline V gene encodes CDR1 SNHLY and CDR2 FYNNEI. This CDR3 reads CASSDPGVVNTEAFF. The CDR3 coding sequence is TGTGCCAGCAGTGACCCAGGGGTGGTGAACACTGAAGCTTTCTTT.

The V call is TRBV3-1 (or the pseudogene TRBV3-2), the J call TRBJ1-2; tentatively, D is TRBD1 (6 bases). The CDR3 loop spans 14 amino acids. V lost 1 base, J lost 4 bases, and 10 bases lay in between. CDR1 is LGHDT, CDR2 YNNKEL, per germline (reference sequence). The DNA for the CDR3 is TGTGCCAGCAGCCAAGCCAGGGGTGGCTATGGCTACACCTTC. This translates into CASSQARGGYGYTF.

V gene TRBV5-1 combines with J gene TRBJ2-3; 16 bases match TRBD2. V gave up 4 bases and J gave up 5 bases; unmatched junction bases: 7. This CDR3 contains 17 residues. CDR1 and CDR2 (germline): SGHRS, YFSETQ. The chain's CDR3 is CASSLPGLAGGGDTQYF. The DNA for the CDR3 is TGCGCCAGCAGCCTCCCGGGACTAGCGGGAGGGGGAGATACGCAGTATTTT.

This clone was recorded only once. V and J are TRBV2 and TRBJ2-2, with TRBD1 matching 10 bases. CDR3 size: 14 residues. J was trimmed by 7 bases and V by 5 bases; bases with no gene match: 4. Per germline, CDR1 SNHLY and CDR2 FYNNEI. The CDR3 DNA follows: TGTGCCAGCAGTCCGGGACAGGGGTACGGGGAGCTGTTTTTT. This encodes CASSPGQGYGELFF.

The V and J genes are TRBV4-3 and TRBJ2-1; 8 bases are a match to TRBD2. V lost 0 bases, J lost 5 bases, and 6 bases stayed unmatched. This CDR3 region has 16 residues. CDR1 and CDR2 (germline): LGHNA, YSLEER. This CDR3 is CASSQDLAGGDNEQFF. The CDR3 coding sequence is TGCGCCAGCAGCCAAGATCTTGCGGGAGGCGACAATGAGCAGTTCTTC.

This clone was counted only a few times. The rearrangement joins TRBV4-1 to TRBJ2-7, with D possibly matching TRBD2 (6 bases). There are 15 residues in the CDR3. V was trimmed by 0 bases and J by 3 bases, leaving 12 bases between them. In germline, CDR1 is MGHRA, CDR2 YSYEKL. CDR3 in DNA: TGCGCCAGCAGCCAAGATGCCGGGGAGGTCTACGAGCAGTACGTC. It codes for CASSQDAGEVYEQYV.

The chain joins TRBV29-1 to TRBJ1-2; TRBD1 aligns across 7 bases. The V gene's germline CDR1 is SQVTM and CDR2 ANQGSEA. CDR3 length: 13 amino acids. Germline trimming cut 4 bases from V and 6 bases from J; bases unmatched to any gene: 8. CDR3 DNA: TGCAGCGTTGGCCCGGAGGGGGCCCATGGCTACACCTTC. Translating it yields CSVGPEGAHGYTF.

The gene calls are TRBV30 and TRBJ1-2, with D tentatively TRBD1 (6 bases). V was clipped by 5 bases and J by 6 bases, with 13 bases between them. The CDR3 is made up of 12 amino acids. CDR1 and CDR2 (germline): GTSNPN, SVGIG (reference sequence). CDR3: CAWWGLRDGYTF. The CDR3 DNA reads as TGTGCCTGGTGGGGGCTGAGGGATGGCTACACCTTC.

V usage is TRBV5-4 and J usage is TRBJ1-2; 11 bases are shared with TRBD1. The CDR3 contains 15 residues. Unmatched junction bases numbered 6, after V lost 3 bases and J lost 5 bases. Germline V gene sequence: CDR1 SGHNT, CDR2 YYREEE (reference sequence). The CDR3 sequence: CASSWGQGVIYGYTF. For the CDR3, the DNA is TGTGCCAGCAGCTGGGGACAGGGGGTTATATATGGCTACACCTTC.

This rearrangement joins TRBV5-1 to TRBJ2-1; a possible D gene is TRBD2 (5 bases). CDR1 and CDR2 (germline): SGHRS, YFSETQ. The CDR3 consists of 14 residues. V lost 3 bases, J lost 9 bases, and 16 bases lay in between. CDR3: CASSYLLAGLEQFF. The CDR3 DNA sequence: TGCGCCAGCAGCTATCTTTTAGCAGGACTTGAGCAGTTCTTC.

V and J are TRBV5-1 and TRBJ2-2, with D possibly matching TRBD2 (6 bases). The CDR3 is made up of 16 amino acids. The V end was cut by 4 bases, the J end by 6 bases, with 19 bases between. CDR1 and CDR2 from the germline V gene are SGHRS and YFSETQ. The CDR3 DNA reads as TGCGCCAGCAGCGGGACGGCTAGCGCCGATCCCGGGGAGCTGTTTTTT. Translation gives CASSGTASADPGELFF.

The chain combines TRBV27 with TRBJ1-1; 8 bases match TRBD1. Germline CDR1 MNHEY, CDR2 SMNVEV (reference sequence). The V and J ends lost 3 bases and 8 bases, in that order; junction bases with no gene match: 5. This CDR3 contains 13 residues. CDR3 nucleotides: TGTGCCAGCAGTTTGCGGACAGGGTCCGAAGCTTTCTTT. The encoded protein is CASSLRTGSEAFF.

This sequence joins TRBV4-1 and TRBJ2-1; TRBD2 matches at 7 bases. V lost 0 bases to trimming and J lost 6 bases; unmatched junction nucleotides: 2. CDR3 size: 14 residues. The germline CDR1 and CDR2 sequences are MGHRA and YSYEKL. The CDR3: CASSQESSGNEQFF. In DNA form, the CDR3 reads TGCGCCAGCAGCCAAGAATCTAGCGGCAATGAGCAGTTCTTC.